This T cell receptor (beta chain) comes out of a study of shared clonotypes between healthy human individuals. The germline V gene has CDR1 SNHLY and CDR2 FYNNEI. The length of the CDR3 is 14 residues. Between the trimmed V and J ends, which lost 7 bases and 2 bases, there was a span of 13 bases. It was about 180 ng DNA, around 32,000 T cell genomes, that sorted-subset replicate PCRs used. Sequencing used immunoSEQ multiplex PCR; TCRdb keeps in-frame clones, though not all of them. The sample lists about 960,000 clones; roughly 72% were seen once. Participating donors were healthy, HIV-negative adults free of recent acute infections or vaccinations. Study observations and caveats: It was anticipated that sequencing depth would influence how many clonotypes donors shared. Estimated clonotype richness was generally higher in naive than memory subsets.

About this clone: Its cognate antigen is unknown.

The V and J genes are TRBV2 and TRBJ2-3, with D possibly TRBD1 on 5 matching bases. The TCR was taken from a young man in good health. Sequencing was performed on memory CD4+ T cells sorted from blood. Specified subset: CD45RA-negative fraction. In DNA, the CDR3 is TGTGCCAGCAATATTCAGGGCGTCACAGATACGCAGTATTTT. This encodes CASNIQGVTDTQYF.